This T cell receptor beta chain was sequenced in a study of blood T cell repertoires in COVID-19. Study-level information: There were acute and convalescent COVID-19 samples, and they came from the United States, Italy and Spain.

The V and J ends lost 2 bases and 1 base, in that order; junction bases with no gene match: 7. This CDR3 has 16 amino acids. The germline CDR1 and CDR2 sequences are MGHRA and YSYEKL. Authors' analysis steps: For nucleated cells, counts were estimated from reference gene primer amplification. Sequencing was performed with immunoSEQ multiplex PCR; in TCRdb, only in-frame clones are kept and a portion is missing. V and J calls and clone size come straight from that table; D and trimming were deduced from the DNA. The repertoire holds 150,000 to 200,000 clones, with 75% to 90% as singletons. The clonotype comes from a human donor in a cohort sampled during active COVID-19. Input material: peripheral blood. V is TRBV4-1 and J is TRBJ1-1, with 7 bases aligning to TRBD1. The CDR3 DNA sequence: TGCGCCAGCAGCCAAAGCGACAGGGACACGAACACTGAAGCTTTCTTT. It yields the protein CASSQSDRDTNTEAFF.